The 27 T cell receptor beta chains listed next were all sequenced from one sample in a study of vaccination effects on CD4 cells after COVID-19. The data were produced by immunoSEQ multiplex PCR, yet TCRdb's version contains in-frame clones alone and is incomplete. The repertoire holds about 41,000 clones, with roughly 82% as singletons. The antigens of these receptors remain unknown. Using viral peptide pools, the ViraFEST assay grew out antigen-specific CD4+ T cells prior to sequencing. The culture ran for approximately 9 days before CD4+ T cells were isolated. The study found no prior SARS-CoV-2 infection in the vaccine recipients, who tested negative for nucleocapsid antibodies. Here the sequenced sample was CD4+ T cells from PBMCs cultured with HCoV-NL63 spike peptides, taken before COVID-19 vaccination. The receptors stem from a human donor who received a COVID-19 vaccine.

This chain joins TRBV30 and TRBJ1-2, with D perhaps TRBD1 (6 bases). Germline V gene sequence: CDR1 GTSNPN, CDR2 SVGIG (reference sequence). V lost 6 bases to trimming and J lost 4 bases, with 18 bases between them. This CDR3 is built from 14 residues. This chain's CDR3 is CACTPAGAGYGYTF. The CDR3 DNA is TGTGCCTGCACCCCAGCGGGGGCGGGCTATGGCTACACCTTC.

In DNA, the CDR3 is TGCGCCAGCAGCCAAGAGTTGCAGGGGGCAGGCTACACCTTC. It yields the protein CASSQELQGAGYTF. The V call is TRBV4-3, the J call TRBJ1-2; TRBD1 agrees at 8 bases. This CDR3 has 14 amino acids. V lost 0 bases to trimming and J lost 8 bases; unmatched junction nucleotides: 5. CDR1 and CDR2 from the germline V gene are LGHNA and YSLEER.

The rearrangement joins TRBV24-1 to TRBJ1-6; D is uncertain. The ends were cut back, 6 bases at V and 8 bases at J, with 13 bases in the middle. Germline V CDR1 and CDR2: KGHDR, SFDVKD. CDR3 length equals 14 residues. In nucleotides, the CDR3 is TGTGCCACCAGTAAAAATTCAGCGGATTCACCCCTCCACTTT. The encoded protein is CATSKNSADSPLHF.

This clone turned up a few times. This chain links TRBV9 with TRBJ1-4, with no clear D. The CDR3 contains 14 residues. V gave up 3 bases and J gave up 0 bases, with 6 bases separating them. Germline loops: CDR1 SGDLS, CDR2 YYNGEE. CDR3 loop: CASSADTTNEKLFF. In nucleotides, the CDR3 is TGTGCCAGCAGCGCCGATACAACTAATGAAAAACTGTTTTTT.

The rearrangement joins TRBV6-1 to TRBJ1-4; D uncertain. Trimming removed 3 bases from V and 8 bases from J, with 4 bases in between. The CDR3 is made up of 11 amino acids. Germline-derived CDR1 and CDR2 are MNHNS and SASEGT. The CDR3 here is CASSDHEKLFF. CDR3 DNA: TGTGCCAGCAGTGACCACGAAAAACTGTTTTTT.

The gene calls are TRBV6-6 and TRBJ1-1; 10 nucleotides line up with TRBD1. Germline lookup yields CDR1 MNHNY and CDR2 SVGAGI (reference sequence). CDR3 length: 15 amino acids. V was clipped by 5 bases and J by 3 bases; unmatched bases: 6. For the CDR3, the DNA is TGTGCCAGCAGTGTGGGACAGGGGATCGACACTGAAGCTTTCTTT. This sequence encodes CASSVGQGIDTEAFF.

This chain connects TRBV7-9 to TRBJ1-4; 7 nucleotides line up with TRBD1. The ends lost 5 bases at V and 8 bases at J; junction bases unmatched: 17. This CDR3 is 17 amino acids long. The germline CDR1 and CDR2 sequences are SEHNR and FQNEAQ (reference sequence). In nucleotides, the CDR3 is TGTGCCAGCAGCGAGAGGGGGACAGCGAGCGGAGGCGAAAAACTGTTTTTT. Translated, it gives CASSERGTASGGEKLFF. Drawing the rest from reference TRBV7-9 and TRBJ1-4, the complete variable domain is DTGVSQNPRHKITKRGQNVTFRCDPISEHNRLYWYRQTLGQGPEFLTYFQNEAQLEKSRLLSDRFSAERPKGSFSTLEIQRTEQGDSAMYLCASSERGTASGGEKLFFGSGTQLSVL.

The V and J genes are TRBV19 and TRBJ1-4; no reliable D call. CDR1 is LNHDA, CDR2 SQIVND, per germline (reference sequence). V gave up 4 bases and J gave up 7 bases, with 19 bases separating them. This CDR3 spans 16 amino acids. CDR3 bases: TGTGCCAGTAGTAACAACCCCTCCGAGTTCCGTGAAAAACTGTTTTTT. It codes for CASSNNPSEFREKLFF.

The rearrangement uses TRBV21-1 and TRBJ1-1; the table assigns TRBD1, which was not confirmed against the DNA. TRBV21-1 has pseudogene status. CDR3 size: 14 residues. The CDR3 DNA follows: TGTGCCAGCGTCCAAACAGGGTCATGCACTGAAGCTTTCTTT. Its translation: CASVQTGSCTEAFF.

V is TRBV18 and J is TRBJ2-7; D perhaps matches TRBD1 (5 bases). Trimming removed 6 bases from V and 5 bases from J, with 14 bases in between. The germline V gene encodes CDR1 KGHSH and CDR2 LQKENI. This CDR3 has 13 residues. The CDR3 DNA sequence: TGTGCCAGCTCTACAGGTTTTTTGAACGAGCAGTACGTC. This codes for CASSTGFLNEQYV.

The chain couples TRBV28 to TRBJ2-3, with D maybe TRBD2 (6 bases). Trimming removed 5 bases at V and 6 bases at J, with 18 bases between. Germline V gives CDR1 MDHEN, CDR2 SYDVKM. The CDR3 extends over 15 amino acids. The CDR3 here is CASSLRPLGGDTQYF. As DNA, the CDR3 is TGTGCCAGCAGTCTCCGACCGCTAGGAGGGGATACGCAGTATTTT.

The CDR3 is CASSSIMAQYF. The CDR3 coding sequence is TGTGCCAGCAGCTCTATCATGGCCCAGTACTTC. The rearrangement joins TRBV25-1 to TRBJ2-5; D gene unclear. Per germline, CDR1 MGHDK and CDR2 SYGVNS. The CDR3 is made up of 11 amino acids. V shed 6 bases and J shed 9 bases, with 11 bases lying between them. The full variable domain, rest sourced from reference TRBV25-1 and TRBJ2-5, is EADIYQTPRYLVIGTGKKITLECSQTMGHDKMYWYQQDPGMELHLIHYSYGVNSTEKGDLSSESTVSRIRTEHFPLTLESARPSHTSQYLCASSSIMAQYFGPGTRLLVL.

This clone was counted once. The rearrangement uses TRBV5-4 and TRBJ2-3; TRBD1 agrees at 8 bases. Trimming removed 2 bases from V and 2 bases from J; junction bases left unmatched: 4. Germline V gene data show CDR1 as SGHNT and CDR2 as YYREEE (reference sequence). The CDR3 covers 15 residues. DNA for the CDR3: TGTGCCAGCAGCTTAGACAGGGGAAACACAGATACGCAGTATTTT. Translation gives CASSLDRGNTDTQYF.

The chain employs TRBV27 and TRBJ1-4, with a tentative D call TRBD1 (6 bases). In germline, CDR1 is MNHEY, CDR2 SMNVEV (reference sequence). Trimming pared 4 bases from V and 7 bases from J, leaving 10 bases between. The CDR3 contains 13 residues. CDR3 residues: CASSSVTGEKLFF. In nucleotides, the CDR3 is TGTGCCAGCAGTTCGGTGACAGGTGAAAAACTGTTTTTT. Full variable domain (outside the CDR3, taken from reference TRBV27 and TRBJ1-4): EAQVTQNPRYLITVTGKKLTVTCSQNMNHEYMSWYRQDPGLGLRQIYYSMNVEVTDKGDVPEGYKVSRKEKRNFPLILESPSPNQTSLYFCASSSVTGEKLFFGSGTQLSVL.

The J gene is TRBJ2-7, the V gene TRBV6-5; D is perhaps TRBD1 (6 bases). Per the germline V gene, CDR1 is MNHEY and CDR2 is SVGAGI. The CDR3 length is 13 residues. Trimming took 6 bases from V and 4 from J, leaving 13 bases between them. The chain's CDR3 is CASRQGLRYEQYV. In DNA, the CDR3 is TGTGCCAGCAGACAGGGTCTTCGGTACGAGCAGTACGTC.

The CDR3 loop reads CASSQVDRTYNEQFF. CDR3 nucleotide sequence: TGCGCCAGCAGCCAGGTGGACAGGACCTACAATGAGCAGTTCTTC. V gene TRBV4-3 combines with J gene TRBJ2-1, with 7 nucleotides matching TRBD1. CDR3 length: 15 amino acids. V lost 3 bases and J lost 2; bases outside the gene matches: 4. Germline CDR1 reads LGHNA; CDR2 reads YSLEER.

J is TRBJ1-6 and V is TRBV5-5; 9 nucleotides align to TRBD1. Germline V gives CDR1 SGHKS, CDR2 YYEKEE (reference sequence). V gave up 6 bases and J gave up 3 bases; unmatched junction bases: 7. CDR3 size: 16 residues. This CDR3 reads CASTNRGLNYNSPLHF. CDR3 coding DNA: TGTGCCAGCACCAACAGGGGGCTGAACTATAATTCACCCCTCCACTTT.

The chain carries TRBV5-1 and TRBJ2-4; the match to TRBD1 covers 10 bases. Germline V gives CDR1 SGHRS, CDR2 YFSETQ. This CDR3 region has 16 residues. J gave up 5 bases and V 3 bases, and 8 bases lay outside the gene matches. The CDR3 here is CASSSLSGTGENIQYF. CDR3 nucleotides: TGCGCCAGCAGCTCCCTTTCCGGGACAGGGGAAAACATTCAGTACTTC.

This clone was counted only a few times. The chain combines TRBV7-3 with TRBJ2-2; 9 bases match TRBD1. Germline V gives CDR1 SGHTA, CDR2 FQGTGA. The length of the CDR3 is 15 residues. V gave up 5 bases and J gave up 3 bases; unmatched junction bases: 4. CDR3 amino acids: CASSQDRGDTGELFF. For the CDR3, the DNA is TGTGCCAGCAGCCAAGACAGGGGGGACACCGGGGAGCTGTTTTTT.

The V call is TRBV6-2 or TRBV6-3, the J call TRBJ1-5; TRBD1 matches 12 bases. Per germline, CDR1 MNHEY and CDR2 SVGEGT. This CDR3 contains 18 residues. The trim removed 2 bases at V and 6 bases at J, leaving 11 bases unmatched. The CDR3, as DNA: TGTGCCAGCAGTTACCCGGGACAGGGGGCGTCCTTTGGTCAGCCCCAGCATTTT. Translated: CASSYPGQGASFGQPQHF.

The sample holds a few counts of this clone. This chain connects TRBV12-5 to TRBJ2-7, with 10 bases lining up with TRBD1. Looked up from germline, CDR1 is LGHNT and CDR2 is FRNRAP. The CDR3 runs 15 residues. J was trimmed by 1 base and V by 3 bases; bases with no gene match: 3. The CDR3 spells CASGFWTGGSYEQYV. The CDR3 bases are TGTGCTAGTGGTTTCTGGACAGGGGGGTCCTACGAGCAGTACGTC.

The V call is TRBV9, the J call TRBJ2-2; 9 bases match TRBD2. Germline V gives CDR1 SGDLS, CDR2 YYNGEE. The ends lost 3 bases at V and 8 bases at J; junction bases unmatched: 11. CDR3 size: 16 residues. The CDR3 is CASSGDGGGVLGELFF. CDR3 DNA: TGTGCCAGCAGCGGAGATGGCGGGGGGGTGTTGGGGGAGCTGTTTTTT. The full variable domain, completed using reference TRBV9 and TRBJ2-2, is DSGVTQTPKHLITATGQRVTLRCSPRSGDLSVYWYQQSLDQGLQFLIQYYNGEERAKGNILERFSAQQFPDLHSELNLSSLELGDSALYFCASSGDGGGVLGELFFGEGSRLTVL.

V gene TRBV7-2 combines with J gene TRBJ2-3; 12 bases fit TRBD1. CDR3 length equals 16 residues. V was pared by 1 base and J by 4 bases, with 3 bases of the junction left unmatched. Germline V gene sequence: CDR1 SGHTA, CDR2 FQGNSA. This CDR3 reads CASSLVGTGGPDTQYF. The DNA for the CDR3 is TGTGCCAGCAGCTTAGTCGGGACAGGGGGCCCAGATACGCAGTATTTT.

The gene calls are TRBV7-2 and TRBJ1-2; a possible D gene is TRBD1 (5 bases). This CDR3 contains 16 residues. V gave up 1 base and J gave up 4 bases, with 16 bases separating them. CDR1 and CDR2 from the germline V gene are SGHTA and FQGNSA. CDR3 residues: CASSLVVGGLGYGYTF. CDR3 bases: TGTGCCAGCAGCTTAGTTGTTGGGGGTTTGGGCTATGGCTACACCTTC.

This chain links TRBV27 with TRBJ2-3, with a possible D match to TRBD1 (5 bases). In germline, CDR1 is MNHEY, CDR2 SMNVEV (reference sequence). The CDR3 is 15 amino acids. V shed 2 bases and J shed 1 base, with 10 bases lying between them. The CDR3 here is CASSLRTRGTDTQYF. In DNA form, the CDR3 reads TGTGCCAGCAGTTTAAGGACCAGGGGCACAGATACGCAGTATTTT.

This clone is a singleton in its sample. The CDR3 coding sequence is TGCGCCAGCAGCCAAGGGTCGGGGGGAGGAGAGACCCAGTACTTC. Translation gives CASSQGSGGGETQYF. The chain links TRBV4-1 to TRBJ2-5, with 7 bases matching TRBD2. Per germline, CDR1 MGHRA and CDR2 YSYEKL. With 1 base clipped from V and 4 bases from J, the junction kept 6 bases outside the gene matches. This CDR3 comprises 15 residues.

The chain couples TRBV18 to TRBJ1-5; 8 bases fit TRBD1. CDR3 size: 16 residues. Germline CDR1 is KGHSH and CDR2 is LQKENI. V shed 3 bases and J 1 base; nucleotides not matched to a gene: 5. The CDR3 DNA is TGTGCCAGCTCACCTCAGGGGGCAGGGAGCAATCAGCCCCAGCATTTT. This encodes CASSPQGAGSNQPQHF.